Ten or more counts support the clone carrying this TCR beta chain. Its antigen is not identified. The data are from a study of neurological immune-mediated disorders. Study-wide results and limits: Subjects shared no identical expanded-clone CDR3 amino acid sequences, suggesting private TCR-beta repertoires in all groups. Multiple sclerosis was found to have the least TCR clonal expansion, below healthy controls, and HTLV-1-associated myelopathy the most.

With 10-nucleotide random UMIs, 5'RACE was used to make the cDNA. MiXCR, run by TCRdb on the 5' RACE reads, gives a single entry per CDR3 protein. The sample contains about 59,000 distinct CDR3 sequences, around 24% of which appear only once. The CDR3 runs to 12 residues. Germline V gene lookup returns CDR1 SNHLY and CDR2 FYNNEI. V lost 11 bases, J lost 0 bases, and 9 bases lay in between. As for time point: technical triplicate 2. The unsorted libraries had their origin in 2 million PBMCs stored at -80 C. The receptor was derived from a man between 60 and 75 years old with HTLV-1-associated myelopathy (HAM/TSP). This rearrangement joins TRBV2 to TRBJ2-3, with D unresolved. The sequencing input was PBMCs. CDR3 protein: CALGTSTDTQYF. CDR3 DNA: TGTGCCCTCGGAACCAGCACAGATACGCAGTATTTT.